The source of this T cell receptor beta chain is a study of blood T cells in healthy people across ages. This CDR3 has 12 amino acids. Germline CDR1 is MNHNS and CDR2 is SASEGT. V lost 8 bases to trimming and J lost 4 bases, with 9 bases between them. This clonotype was picked up one time. Its antigen is still unknown. Study results and caveats: It was not known whether donors were CMV positive (a possible confounder of expanded clonotype changes). Unsorted PBMCs prevented conclusive naive versus antigen-experienced comparison.

The use of a sample-barcoded 5' primer and a J-beta primer mix characterized a second PCR of roughly 6 to 11 cycles. A 12-random-nucleotide template-switch adaptor tagged each cDNA molecule. Every sample produced at least 3 million CDR3-containing paired-end reads. TCRdb analysed the 5' RACE reads with MiXCR anew, one entry per CDR3 protein. This sample has around 580,000 distinct CDR3 sequences, with around 48% found just once. This receptor was obtained from an elderly man in good health. The source material was blood. This chain uses TRBV6-1 with TRBJ1-5, with D possibly being TRBD1 (5 bases). This CDR3 is CASVAGNQPQHF. CDR3 bases: TGTGCCAGCGTAGCAGGGAATCAGCCCCAGCATTTT.